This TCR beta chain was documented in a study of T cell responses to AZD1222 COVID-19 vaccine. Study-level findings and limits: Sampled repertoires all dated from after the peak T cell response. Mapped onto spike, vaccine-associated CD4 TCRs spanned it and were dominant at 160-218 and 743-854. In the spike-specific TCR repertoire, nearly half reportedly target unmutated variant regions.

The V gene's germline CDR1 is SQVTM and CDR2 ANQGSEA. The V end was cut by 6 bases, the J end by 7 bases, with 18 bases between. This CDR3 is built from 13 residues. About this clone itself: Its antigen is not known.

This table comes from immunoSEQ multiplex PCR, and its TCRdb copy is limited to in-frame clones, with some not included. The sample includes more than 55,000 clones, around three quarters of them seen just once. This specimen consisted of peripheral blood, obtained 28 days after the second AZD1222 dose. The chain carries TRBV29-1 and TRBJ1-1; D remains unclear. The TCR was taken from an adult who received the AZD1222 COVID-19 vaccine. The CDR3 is CSVAGSFVVEAFF. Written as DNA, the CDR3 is TGCAGCGTGGCCGGGTCCTTTGTCGTTGAAGCTTTCTTT.